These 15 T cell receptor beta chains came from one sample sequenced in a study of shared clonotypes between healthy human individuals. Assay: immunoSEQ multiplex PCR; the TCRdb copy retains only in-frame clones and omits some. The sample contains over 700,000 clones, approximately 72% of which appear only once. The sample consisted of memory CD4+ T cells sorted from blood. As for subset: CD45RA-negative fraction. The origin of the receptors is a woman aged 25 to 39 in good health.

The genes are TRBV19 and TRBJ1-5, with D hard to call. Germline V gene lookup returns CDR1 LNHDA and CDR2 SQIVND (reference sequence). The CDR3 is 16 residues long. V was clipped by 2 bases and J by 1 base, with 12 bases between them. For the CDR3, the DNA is TGTGCCAGTAGTATAAGGGCAGGTCCCAGCAATCAGCCCCAGCATTTT. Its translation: CASSIRAGPSNQPQHF.

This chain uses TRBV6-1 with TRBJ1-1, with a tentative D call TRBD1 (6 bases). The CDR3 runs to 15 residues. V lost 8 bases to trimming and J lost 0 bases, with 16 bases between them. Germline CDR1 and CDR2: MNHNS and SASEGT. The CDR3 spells CASLDRWTLNTEAFF. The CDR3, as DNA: TGTGCCAGCCTCGACAGGTGGACCTTGAACACTGAAGCTTTCTTT.

The CDR3 coding sequence is TGTGCCAGCCAGAATCCGGGTTCGGGGGGCTACACCTTC. Its translation is CASQNPGSGGYTF. This rearrangement joins TRBV6-1 to TRBJ1-2, with unresolved D. Trimming removed 8 bases at V and 8 bases at J, with 18 bases between. The germline V gene has CDR1 MNHNS and CDR2 SASEGT. The CDR3 runs to 13 residues.

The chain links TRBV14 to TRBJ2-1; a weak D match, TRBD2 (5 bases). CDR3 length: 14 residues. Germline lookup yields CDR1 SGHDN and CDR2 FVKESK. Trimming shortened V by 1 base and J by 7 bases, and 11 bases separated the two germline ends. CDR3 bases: TGTGCCAGCAGCCAAGGGGAGCTAGCTAATGAGCAGTTCTTC. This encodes CASSQGELANEQFF.

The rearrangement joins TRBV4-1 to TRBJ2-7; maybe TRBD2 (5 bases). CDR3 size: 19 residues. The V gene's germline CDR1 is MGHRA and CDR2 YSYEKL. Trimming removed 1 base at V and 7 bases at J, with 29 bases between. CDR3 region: CASSQVTIGKADRLREQYF. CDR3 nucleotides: TGCGCCAGCAGCCAAGTTACGATTGGAAAGGCCGACCGACTACGAGAGCAGTACTTC.

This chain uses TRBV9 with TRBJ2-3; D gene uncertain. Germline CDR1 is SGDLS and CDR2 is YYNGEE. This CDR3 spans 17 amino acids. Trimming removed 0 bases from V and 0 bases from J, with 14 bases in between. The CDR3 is CASSVARSFSSTDTQYF. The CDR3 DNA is TGTGCCAGCAGCGTAGCCCGGTCGTTTTCCAGCACAGATACGCAGTATTTT.

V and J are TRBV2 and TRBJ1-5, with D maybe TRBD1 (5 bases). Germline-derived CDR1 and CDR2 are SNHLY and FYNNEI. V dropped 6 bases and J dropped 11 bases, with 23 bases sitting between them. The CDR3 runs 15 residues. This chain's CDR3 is CASRFRDPSMGSQHF. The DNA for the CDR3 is TGTGCCAGCAGGTTCCGGGACCCATCTATGGGGTCCCAGCATTTT.

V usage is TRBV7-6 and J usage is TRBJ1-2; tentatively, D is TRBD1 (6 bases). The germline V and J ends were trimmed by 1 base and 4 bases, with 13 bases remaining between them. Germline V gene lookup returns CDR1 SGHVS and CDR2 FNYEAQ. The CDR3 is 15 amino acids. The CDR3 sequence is CASSLGAGEGYGYTF. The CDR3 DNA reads TGTGCCAGCAGCTTAGGGGCAGGGGAGGGCTATGGCTACACCTTC.

For the CDR3, the DNA is TGTGCCAGCAGTTACGAGAGGGGCAGTAACTATGGCTACACCTTC. Encoded protein: CASSYERGSNYGYTF. The chain couples TRBV6-5 to TRBJ1-2; possible D gene TRBD1, 5 bases. The CDR3 is made up of 15 amino acids. Deletions cut 2 bases from V and 1 base from J, with 11 bases between. Germline V lookup: CDR1 MNHEY, CDR2 SVGAGI.

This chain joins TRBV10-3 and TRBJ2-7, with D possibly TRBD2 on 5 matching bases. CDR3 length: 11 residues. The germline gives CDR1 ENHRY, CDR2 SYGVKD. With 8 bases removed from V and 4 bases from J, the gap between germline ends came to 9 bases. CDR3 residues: CAIRTQYEQYF. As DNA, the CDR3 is TGTGCCATCCGGACTCAATACGAGCAGTACTTC.

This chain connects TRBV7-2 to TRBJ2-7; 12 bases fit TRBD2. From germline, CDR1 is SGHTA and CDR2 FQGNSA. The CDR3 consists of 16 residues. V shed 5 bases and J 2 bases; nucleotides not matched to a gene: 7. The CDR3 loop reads CASSPWTSGTAYEQYF. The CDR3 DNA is TGTGCCAGCAGCCCCTGGACTAGCGGGACCGCCTACGAGCAGTACTTC. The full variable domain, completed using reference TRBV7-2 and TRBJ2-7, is GAGVSQSPSNKVTEKGKDVELRCDPISGHTALYWYRQSLGQGLEFLIYFQGNSAPDKSGLPSDRFSAERTGGSVSTLTIQRTQQEDSAVYLCASSPWTSGTAYEQYFGPGTRLTVT.

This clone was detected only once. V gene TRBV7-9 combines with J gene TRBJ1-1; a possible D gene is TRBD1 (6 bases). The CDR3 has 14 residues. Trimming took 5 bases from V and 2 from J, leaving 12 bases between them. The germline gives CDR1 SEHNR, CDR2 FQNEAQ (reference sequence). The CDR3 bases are TGTGCCAGCAGCCGTTCGGGGGGCAACACTGAAGCTTTCTTT. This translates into CASSRSGGNTEAFF. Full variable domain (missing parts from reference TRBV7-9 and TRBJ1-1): DTGVSQNPRHKITKRGQNVTFRCDPISEHNRLYWYRQTLGQGPEFLTYFQNEAQLEKSRLLSDRFSAERPKGSFSTLEIQRTEQGDSAMYLCASSRSGGNTEAFFGQGTRLTVV.

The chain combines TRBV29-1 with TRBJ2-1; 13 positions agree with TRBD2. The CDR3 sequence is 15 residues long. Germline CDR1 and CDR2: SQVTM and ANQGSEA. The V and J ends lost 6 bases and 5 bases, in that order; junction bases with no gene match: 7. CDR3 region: CSVQRGTSGNNEQFF. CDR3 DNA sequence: TGCAGCGTGCAACGCGGGACTAGCGGGAACAATGAGCAGTTCTTC.

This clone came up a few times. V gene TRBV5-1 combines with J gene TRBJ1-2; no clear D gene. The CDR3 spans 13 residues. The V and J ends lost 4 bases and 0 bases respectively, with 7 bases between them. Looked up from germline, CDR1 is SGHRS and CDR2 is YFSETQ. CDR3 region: CASSVGPNYGYTF. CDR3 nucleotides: TGCGCCAGCAGCGTCGGTCCTAACTATGGCTACACCTTC. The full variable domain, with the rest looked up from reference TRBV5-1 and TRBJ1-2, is KAGVTQTPRYLIKTRGQQVTLSCSPISGHRSVSWYQQTPGQGLQFLFEYFSETQRNKGNFPGRFSGRQFSNSRSEMNVSTLELGDSALYLCASSVGPNYGYTFGSGTRLTVV.

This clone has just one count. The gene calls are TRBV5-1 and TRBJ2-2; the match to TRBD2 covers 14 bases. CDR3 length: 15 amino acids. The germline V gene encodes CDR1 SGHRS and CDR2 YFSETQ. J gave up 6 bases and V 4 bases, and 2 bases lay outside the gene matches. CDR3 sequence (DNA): TGCGCCAGCAGCCGGGGACTAGCGGGAGCCGGGGAGCTGTTTTTT. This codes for CASSRGLAGAGELFF.